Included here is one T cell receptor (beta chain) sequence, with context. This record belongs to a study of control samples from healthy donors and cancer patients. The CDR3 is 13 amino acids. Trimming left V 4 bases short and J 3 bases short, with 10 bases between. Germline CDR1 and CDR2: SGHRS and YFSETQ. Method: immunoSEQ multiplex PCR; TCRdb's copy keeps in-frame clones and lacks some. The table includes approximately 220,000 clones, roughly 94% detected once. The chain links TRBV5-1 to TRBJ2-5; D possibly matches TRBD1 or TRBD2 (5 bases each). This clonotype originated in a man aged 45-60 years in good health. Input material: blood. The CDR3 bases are TGCGCCAGCAGCCCGGGACCCGAAGAGACCCAGTACTTC. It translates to CASSPGPEETQYF.